The rows below give T cell receptor beta chains drawn from one sample of a study of Graves' ophthalmopathy and Graves' hyperthyroidism. TCRdb used MiXCR to reprocess the multiplex PCR reads, holding one entry per CDR3 protein. The sample gives about 380,000 distinct CDR3 sequences, roughly 15% of which show up once; approximately 7% is in the top ten. Sequencing was carried out using peripheral blood. All receptors derive from a woman aged 18-29 years with stable Graves' hyperthyroidism. The CDR3 runs from the conserved cysteine through the conserved F or W. The D gene is left open where the match is weak. Expanded clones get a size class; other rows say once, few or many, or leave the size out.

J gene | V gene | clone size | D gene | CDR3 protein | CDR3 DNA
TRBJ2-5 | TRBV4-1 | few | TRBD2 | CASSRYSAGSQETQYF | TGCGCCAGCAGCCGCTACTCAGCGGGGTCACAAGAGACCCAGTACTTC
TRBJ1-2 | TRBV15 | many | TRBD1 | CATSTVQGARYGYTF | TGTGCCACCAGCACTGTACAGGGGGCCCGGTATGGCTACACCTTC
TRBJ1-1 | TRBV24-1 | . | TRBD1 | CATSAGTENTEAFF | TGTGCCACCAGTGCCGGGACAGAGAACACTGAAGCTTTCTTT
TRBJ2-7 | TRBV7-8 | many | TRBD1 | CASSPRAGGFYEQYF | TGTGCCAGCAGCCCTCGGGCAGGGGGCTTCTACGAGCAGTACTTC
TRBJ2-7 | TRBV5-1 | few | TRBD1 | CASSLRQGLASYEQYF | TGCGCCAGCAGCTTGCGACAGGGGCTTGCTTCCTACGAGCAGTACTTC
TRBJ1-6 | TRBV4-3 | few | . | CASSHLSVNNSPLHF | TGCGCCAGCAGCCATCTCTCGGTTAATAATTCACCCCTCCACTTT
TRBJ1-2 | TRBV7-3 | . | . | CASTLGGNYGYTF | TGTGCCAGCACCCTAGGAGGGAACTATGGCTACACCTTC
TRBJ2-5 | TRBV14 | many | . | CASSQVRGLETQYF | TGTGCCAGCAGCCAAGTTCGGGGGCTAGAGACCCAGTACTTC
TRBJ1-6 | TRBV6-1 | many | TRBD1 | CASSEASPAGTGRIPLHF | TGTGCCAGCAGTGAAGCGTCACCCGCCGGGACAGGTAGAATACCCCTCCACTTT
TRBJ2-5 | TRBV20-1 | many | TRBD1 | CSARSPRQGSRETQYF | TGCAGTGCTAGATCCCCCAGACAGGGGAGTAGGGAGACCCAGTACTTC
TRBJ1-6 | TRBV6-5 | many | . | CASKGEALNSPLHF | TGTGCCAGCAAGGGTGAGGCCCTGAATTCACCCCTCCACTTT
TRBJ1-6 | TRBV15 | . | . | CATSHGTNNSPLHF | TGTGCCACCAGCCACGGGACAAATAATTCACCCCTCCACTTT
TRBJ1-1 | TRBV6-4 | many | . | CASSEAVNTEAFF | TGTGCCAGCAGTGAGGCAGTAAACACTGAAGCTTTCTTT
TRBJ1-1 | TRBV6-1 | many | . | CASTGNTEAFF | TGTGCCAGCACCGGGAACACTGAAGCTTTCTTT
TRBJ2-4 | TRBV6-2/TRBV6-3 | few | . | CASSPLDGLQKAKYF | TGTGCCAGCAGCCCTTTAGACGGACTGCAAAAAGCTAAGTACTTC
TRBJ2-5 | TRBV4-1 | many | TRBD2 | CASSQLLAGAVPRETQYF | TGCGCCAGCAGCCAACTACTAGCGGGGGCCGTGCCGAGGGAGACCCAGTACTTC
TRBJ1-5 | TRBV19 | many | TRBD1 | CASSIRAGGWGNQPQHF | TGTGCCAGTAGTATAAGAGCAGGGGGCTGGGGTAATCAGCCCCAGCATTTT
TRBJ1-6 | TRBV6-1 | many | . | CASSRWALDSPLHF | TGTGCCAGCAGTCGGTGGGCTCTGGATTCACCCCTCCACTTT
TRBJ2-7 | TRBV3-1 | . | . | CASSQSRGPSQREQYF | TGTGCCAGCAGCCAATCACGGGGGCCGAGCCAACGCGAGCAGTACTTC
TRBJ1-3 | TRBV12-3/TRBV12-4 | . | . | CASSLVGLTSSGNTIYF | TGTGCCAGCAGTTTAGTTGGACTCACAAGCTCTGGAAACACCATATATTTT
TRBJ2-5 | TRBV6-2/TRBV6-3 | many | . | CASSYGKETQYF | TGTGCCAGCAGTTATGGGAAAGAGACCCAGTACTTC
TRBJ2-5 | TRBV2 | . | TRBD2 | CASTLLSGKQTQYF | TGTGCCAGCACCCTGTTAAGCGGGAAGCAGACCCAGTACTTC
TRBJ1-1 | TRBV11-3 | many | . | CASSLATALNTEAFF | TGTGCCAGCAGCTTAGCGACAGCCTTGAACACTGAAGCTTTCTTT
TRBJ2-7 | TRBV6-2/TRBV6-3 | many | TRBD2 | CASSYPSGGAYEQYF | TGTGCCAGCAGTTACCCTAGCGGGGGGGCCTACGAGCAGTACTTC
TRBJ2-6 | TRBV20-1 | many | . | CSSPSSGANVLTF | TGCAGCTCCCCGTCCTCTGGGGCCAACGTCCTGACTTTC
TRBJ1-1 | TRBV5-1 | once | TRBD1 | CASSHGTGREAFF | TGCGCCAGCAGCCATGGGACAGGACGGGAAGCTTTCTTT
TRBJ1-1 | TRBV11-3 | . | TRBD1 | CASSSYSYRNRGLNTEAFF | TGTGCCAGCAGCTCCTACTCGTACCGAAACAGGGGCCTGAACACTGAAGCTTTCTTT
TRBJ1-2 | TRBV6-5 | many | TRBD1 | CASRRTGENYGYTF | TGTGCCAGCAGAAGGACAGGAGAAAACTATGGCTACACCTTC
TRBJ1-5 | TRBV7-8 | many | TRBD1 | CASALQGPDQPQHF | TGTGCCAGCGCTCTACAGGGGCCGGATCAGCCCCAGCATTTT
TRBJ1-2 | TRBV12-3/TRBV12-4 | many | . | CASSADTSGYTF | TGTGCCAGCAGCGCGGATACGAGTGGCTACACCTTC
TRBJ1-1 | TRBV18 | few | . | CASSPRHGNTEAFF | TGTGCCAGCTCACCACGGCATGGAAACACTGAAGCTTTCTTT
TRBJ1-2 | TRBV11-2 | few | . | CDSSLEAGLDGYTF | TGTGACAGCAGCTTAGAGGCGGGTCTCGATGGCTACACCTTC
TRBJ2-5 | TRBV12-3/TRBV12-4 | many | . | CASTLGGGPGETQYF | TGTGCCAGCACCCTTGGGGGGGGGCCAGGGGAGACCCAGTACTTC
TRBJ1-1 | TRBV19 | many | TRBD1 | CASSPGTGATEAFF | TGTGCCAGTAGTCCAGGGACAGGGGCCACTGAAGCTTTCTTT
TRBJ2-2 | TRBV2 | many | . | CASSPRGGELFF | TGTGCCAGCAGCCCACGGGGCGGGGAGCTGTTTTTT
TRBJ1-2 | TRBV4-1 | many | TRBD1 | CASSQVSGAGGHTF | TGCGCCAGCAGCCAAGTGTCCGGGGCAGGGGGCCACACCTTC
TRBJ2-5 | TRBV7-2 | few | TRBD2 | CASSFFGLAGGSETQYF | TGTGCCAGCAGCTTTTTCGGACTAGCGGGGGGTAGTGAGACCCAGTACTTC
TRBJ1-1 | TRBV12-3/TRBV12-4 | many | . | CASSPKWRGNTEAFF | TGTGCCAGCAGTCCAAAGTGGAGGGGGAACACTGAAGCTTTCTTT
TRBJ2-7 | TRBV19 | many | . | CASGRSGLRDYEQYF | TGTGCCAGTGGGAGATCGGGTTTAAGGGACTACGAGCAGTACTTC
TRBJ2-5 | TRBV6-5 | many | . | CASSYSRLALHF | TGTGCCAGCAGTTACTCGAGGCTAGCGCTGCACTTC
TRBJ2-7 | TRBV7-8 | few | . | CASSLSLAESSYEQYF | TGTGCCAGCAGCTTAAGTTTGGCTGAGAGCTCCTACGAGCAGTACTTC
TRBJ1-6 | TRBV7-9 | many | . | CASSLRINSPLHF | TGTGCCAGCAGCTTACGCATTAATTCACCCCTCCACTTT
TRBJ1-1 | TRBV11-2 | many | . | CASSPWFAGASTEAFF | TGTGCCAGCAGCCCATGGTTTGCTGGGGCTAGCACTGAAGCTTTCTTT
TRBJ1-3 | TRBV10-3 | many | . | CAISENLGYAGNTIYF | TGTGCCATCAGTGAGAATCTGGGGTACGCTGGAAACACCATATATTTT
TRBJ2-2 | TRBV5-1 | . | . | CASSSSRGGSGELFF | TGCGCCAGCAGCTCGAGCAGAGGGGGGAGCGGGGAGCTGTTTTTT
TRBJ2-5 | TRBV9 | few | TRBD1 | CASSVDPGTGARETQYF | TGTGCCAGCAGCGTCGATCCCGGGACAGGGGCACGAGAGACCCAGTACTTC
TRBJ2-2 | TRBV11-2 | many | . | CASSLNRNTGELFF | TGTGCCAGCAGCTTAAACAGGAACACCGGGGAGCTGTTTTTT
TRBJ1-2 | TRBV28 | many | . | CASSSPTLGGAWEGYTF | TGTGCCAGCAGTTCGCCAACCTTAGGGGGGGCCTGGGAAGGCTACACCTTC
TRBJ1-2 | TRBV25-1 | many | TRBD1 | CASSAGGAGYGYTF | TGTGCCAGCAGTGCAGGGGGCGCCGGCTATGGCTACACCTTC
TRBJ1-2 | TRBV2 | many | . | CASIEDYDYGYTF | TGTGCCAGCATTGAGGACTATGACTATGGCTACACCTTC
TRBJ1-1 | TRBV6-8 | many | . | CARLRIVGNTEAFF | TGTGCCAGGCTTCGAATCGTAGGTAACACTGAAGCTTTCTTT
TRBJ1-2 | TRBV6-2/TRBV6-3 | once | . | CASSYPVRGQLGYGYTF | TGTGCCAGCAGTTACCCCGTTCGAGGACAACTGGGCTATGGCTACACCTTC
TRBJ2-7 | TRBV6-2/TRBV6-3 | many | . | CASSYPRGLSYEQYF | TGTGCCAGCAGTTACCCGAGGGGTCTCTCCTACGAGCAGTACTTC
TRBJ1-5 | TRBV27 | many | . | CASSLGVSNQPQHF | TGTGCCAGCAGTTTAGGGGTTAGCAATCAGCCCCAGCATTTT
TRBJ2-5 | TRBV12-3/TRBV12-4 | many | . | CASSPLATLRKQETQYF | TGTGCCAGCAGTCCTTTGGCGACCTTGAGGAAACAAGAGACCCAGTACTTC